This T cell receptor (beta chain) was identified in a study of regulatory T cells in long-lasting Graves disease. About the study: The definition of persistent Graves' disease was over 5 years of antithyroid drugs with positive TSH receptor antibodies.

Losses at the gene ends were 5 bases for V and 4 bases for J; bases not matched to a gene: 9. Germline CDR1 MDHEN, CDR2 SYDVKM. The CDR3 length is 16 residues. Study-wide results and caveats: New patients shared fewer public clonotypes (roughly 990) than persistent patients did (about 3,000). Peripheral blood was the sole material, not thyroid tissue. TCR diversity was lower in persistent Graves' patients (versus newly diagnosed ones).

The time point: persistent/refractory GD, antithyroid drugs over 5 years with positive TRAb. The TCR library was made from RNA that had been extracted from PBMCs in TRIzol. This clonotype was recorded many times. Its matching antigen is unknown. Construction of the TCR beta libraries employed iRepertoire HTBI primers in conjunction with Arm-PCR of CDR3 regions. One entry per CDR3 protein results from TCRdb running MiXCR on the multiplex PCR reads. This table has roughly 470,000 distinct CDR3 sequences, less than 25% appearing once. The chain has TRBV28 and TRBJ2-5; 11 bases fit TRBD2. The sequenced sample was peripheral blood mononuclear cells (PBMCs), obtained when the disease was refractory, from a patient treated with antithyroid drugs. The receptor comes from a female donor with Graves disease. CDR3 bases: TGTGCCAGCAGTACCCCTAGCGGGAGGAGTCGAGAGACCCAGTACTTC. Protein product: CASSTPSGRSRETQYF.